This T cell receptor beta chain was identified in a study of shared clonotypes between healthy human individuals. V was shortened by 6 bases and J by 3 bases, with 21 bases between the two germline ends. This CDR3 is 16 amino acids long. The V gene's germline CDR1 is SNHLY and CDR2 FYNNEI. In the original analysis: In the immunoSEQ data, sequences were junction-only and lacked quality scores, so filtering differed. Clones were sequenced by immunoSEQ multiplex PCR, and TCRdb holds only the in-frame ones, with some missing. The DNA was the basis for D and trimming; V, J and clone size are from that table. The sample holds about 2.2 million clones, around 95% seen once. CD45RO negativity and positive selection for CCR7 defined naive CD8 cells, a population that excluded terminally differentiated effector memory CD45RA+ cells.

The sample was naive CD8+ T cells from PBMCs. This receptor was obtained from a young man in good health. Some clones in this sample may be carry-over from other donors' samples. The V and J genes are TRBV2 and TRBJ2-7; D is perhaps TRBD2 (6 bases). The DNA of the CDR3 is TGTGCCAGCAGGGACCGGGACTTTAACCTAAACTACGAGCAGTACTTC. Translated, it gives CASRDRDFNLNYEQYF. Based on the CDR3 plus reference TRBV2 and TRBJ2-7, the full variable domain is EPEVTQTPSHQVTQMGQEVILRCVPISNHLYFYWYRQILGQKVEFLVSFYNNEISEKSEIFDDQFSVERPDGSNFTLKIRSTKLEDSAMYFCASRDRDFNLNYEQYFGPGTRLTVT.